The clone carrying this TCR beta chain was detected only a few times. Its antigen remains unidentified. This sample was included in a study of identical twins' blood T cells. General study results and limits: Top TCRbeta clonotypes were shared more with twin than unrelated donors.

TCRdb ran MiXCR on the 5' RACE reads and lists one entry per CDR3 protein. Found here are 400,000 or so distinct CDR3 sequences, over 25% of them singletons; the top ten hold roughly 5.5%. This CDR3 is built from 14 residues. V lost 1 base and J lost 1, with 7 bases in between. Germline CDR1 reads DFQATT; CDR2 reads SNEGSKA (reference sequence). The sequence was obtained from a woman aged 18 to 55 in good health. Source material: PBMCs. V is TRBV20-1 and J is TRBJ2-2; perhaps TRBD2 as D (6 bases). The CDR3 here is CSARVRGNTGELFF. CDR3 DNA sequence: TGCAGTGCTAGAGTGCGGGGGAACACCGGGGAGCTGTTTTTT.